One and the same sample provided the 18 T cell receptor beta chains below, sequenced in a study of human T cells and chemical hapten exposure. TCRdb reprocessed the RACE reads via MiXCR and lists one record per CDR3 protein. The repertoire consists of around 360,000 distinct CDR3 sequences, with about 6% occurring once and the leading ten covering around 5.6%. Time point described: patch test 2, 6 weeks after DPC sensitization. This sample's treatment: therapeutic diphenylcyclopropenone sensitization with weekly scalp DPC. Specimen: whole blood, collected in connection with sensitization to the hapten diphenylcyclopropenone (DPC). The receptors derive from a woman under 30 with alopecia areata. Some clones in this sample may be carry-over from other donors' samples.

There are many counts of this clonotype. The chain combines TRBV6-2 or TRBV6-3 with TRBJ1-1; possibly TRBD1 for D (6 bases). Trimming removed 8 bases from V and 4 bases from J, with 14 bases in between. The CDR3 length is 13 residues. Germline CDR1 MNHEY, CDR2 SVGEGT. The DNA for the CDR3 is TGTGCCAGCTCCCGGGGGGCCCGCACTGAAGCTTTCTTT. Translation: CASSRGARTEAFF.

This clonotype was counted at least ten times. The J gene is TRBJ2-5, the V gene TRBV3-1; D is unresolved. Trimming removed 0 bases from V and 3 bases from J, with 2 bases in between. This CDR3 is 12 amino acids long. The germline gives CDR1 LGHDT, CDR2 YNNKEL (reference sequence). CDR3 in amino acids: CASSQEKETQYF. CDR3 coding DNA: TGTGCCAGCAGCCAAGAAAAAGAGACCCAGTACTTC.

Only a few counts were recorded for this clonotype. This chain uses TRBV6-2 or TRBV6-3 with TRBJ2-1; D unresolved. V shed 6 bases and J shed 7 bases, with 19 bases lying between them. Germline lookup yields CDR1 MNHEY and CDR2 SVGEGT. The CDR3 has 15 amino acids. This chain's CDR3 is CASRTFPVASNEQFF. CDR3 bases: TGTGCCAGCAGAACCTTTCCGGTAGCATCTAATGAGCAGTTCTTC.

In this sample, this clonotype turned up a few times. The chain is built from TRBV29-1 and TRBJ2-3; unclear D gene. The V end lost 4 bases, the J end lost 2 bases, and 7 bases lay between the germline ends. The CDR3 totals 12 residues. Per the germline V gene, CDR1 is SQVTM and CDR2 is ANQGSEA. The CDR3 nucleotides are TGCAGCGTTGTAGCCTTCACAGATACGCAGTATTTT. This translates into CSVVAFTDTQYF.

V gene TRBV12-3 or TRBV12-4 combines with J gene TRBJ2-4; weak D call: TRBD2 (5 bases). The ends were cut back, 6 bases at V and 6 bases at J, with 9 bases in the middle. The CDR3 has 12 amino acids. The CDR3 nucleotides are TGTGCCAGCAGCACAACTAGAAACATTCAGTACTTC. Translated: CASSTTRNIQYF.

This chain joins TRBV27 and TRBJ2-7; TRBD2 might be the D (7 bases). CDR3 length: 15 residues. Germline CDR1 MNHEY, CDR2 SMNVEV (reference sequence). Trimming took 1 base from V and 2 from J, leaving 12 bases between them. The CDR3 sequence: CASSLFWGGPYEQYF. The CDR3 region has the DNA TGTGCCAGCAGTTTATTTTGGGGGGGCCCCTACGAGCAGTACTTC.

This clonotype was detected many times. This chain links TRBV6-5 with TRBJ1-4, with D possibly TRBD1 on 6 matching bases. Germline lookup yields CDR1 MNHEY and CDR2 SVGAGI. V was pared by 5 bases and J by 7 bases, with 14 bases between. This CDR3 is 14 amino acids long. The CDR3 DNA follows: TGTGCCAGCAGTCGGGACATCCGTGGTGAAAAACTGTTTTTT. It is translated as CASSRDIRGEKLFF.

This clonotype was counted at least ten times. The chain employs TRBV6-5 and TRBJ1-2; 8 nucleotides match TRBD1. Germline V CDR1 and CDR2: MNHEY, SVGAGI. Trimming took 5 bases from V and 4 from J; bases not matched to a gene: 6. This CDR3 contains 14 residues. CDR3 protein: CASSRQGYGYGYTF. The CDR3 region has the DNA TGTGCCAGCAGTAGACAGGGGTACGGCTATGGCTACACCTTC.

This clonotype came up a few times. The chain recombines TRBV6-6 with TRBJ1-2, with a weak D call TRBD1 (5 bases). CDR3 length: 17 amino acids. Germline values: CDR1 MNHNY, CDR2 SVGAGI (reference sequence). The V end was cut by 2 bases, the J end by 8 bases, with 24 bases between. CDR3 residues: CASSYAYPRDPMGGYTF. As DNA, the CDR3 is TGTGCCAGCAGTTACGCCTACCCCCGGGACCCTATGGGGGGCTACACCTTC.

A few counts support this clonotype. This chain joins TRBV5-4 and TRBJ2-7; perhaps TRBD2 as D (6 bases). Germline assignment: CDR1 SGHNT and CDR2 YYREEE (reference sequence). V dropped 5 bases and J dropped 2 bases, with 11 bases sitting between them. The CDR3 is 13 residues long. This chain's CDR3 is CASSTRETYEQYF. Written as DNA, the CDR3 is TGTGCCAGCAGTACTCGGGAGACCTACGAGCAGTACTTC.

This clonotype was counted between two and nine times. The chain couples TRBV14 to TRBJ1-2; D call uncertain. Germline lookup yields CDR1 SGHDN and CDR2 FVKESK. This CDR3 is 14 amino acids long. V lost 3 bases, J lost 4 bases, and 12 bases lay in between. CDR3 residues: CASSHVGRSYGYTF. In DNA, the CDR3 is TGTGCCAGCAGCCACGTCGGCAGGAGCTATGGCTACACCTTC.

This clonotype was seen more than once but under ten times. The rearrangement links TRBV29-1 to TRBJ1-5; tentative D call: TRBD1 (5 bases). The ends were cut back, 7 bases at V and 5 bases at J, with 12 bases in the middle. The CDR3 spans 12 residues. Germline CDR1 and CDR2: SQVTM and ANQGSEA. CDR3 DNA: TGCAGCGCTACCACAGGAGATCAGCCCCAGCATTTT. This translates into CSATTGDQPQHF. The whole variable domain, filled in from reference TRBV29-1 and TRBJ1-5, reads SAVISQKPSRDICQRGTSLTIQCQVDSQVTMMFWYRQQPGQSLTLIATANQGSEATYESGFVIDKFPISRPNLTFSTLTVSNMSPEDSSIYLCSATTGDQPQHFGDGTRLSIL.

At least ten counts were recorded for this clonotype. This rearrangement joins TRBV2 to TRBJ1-5, with D possibly being TRBD1 (5 bases). The germline CDR1 and CDR2 sequences are SNHLY and FYNNEI. This CDR3 is built from 14 residues. V gave up 5 bases and J gave up 3 bases, with 11 bases separating them. CDR3 DNA sequence: TGTGCCAGCAGTCCCCAGGGCCACAATCAGCCCCAGCATTTT. This translates into CASSPQGHNQPQHF.

This clonotype has ten or more counts. CDR3 loop: CASSQDRRGPDTQYF. CDR3 in DNA: TGTGCCAGCAGCCAAGATCGAAGAGGGCCAGATACGCAGTATTTT. The V call is TRBV4-2, the J call TRBJ2-3, with D perhaps TRBD2 (5 bases). The CDR3 runs to 15 residues. Trimming took 0 bases from V and 4 from J, leaving 11 bases between them. Germline V gene data show CDR1 as LGHNA and CDR2 as YNFKEQ.

The chain is built from TRBV7-9 and TRBJ1-3; D is possibly TRBD1 (6 bases). The CDR3 spans 14 residues. CDR1 and CDR2 (germline): SEHNR, FQNEAQ (reference sequence). V gave up 5 bases and J gave up 3 bases, with 11 bases separating them. For the CDR3, the DNA is TGTGCCAGCAGCCCAGACAGGTTTGGAAACACCATATATTTT. It yields the protein CASSPDRFGNTIYF.

V and J are TRBV18 and TRBJ1-4; D unclear. CDR1 is KGHSH, CDR2 LQKENI, per germline. V shed 3 bases and J shed 11 bases, with 10 bases lying between them. The CDR3 sequence is 12 residues long. CDR3 region: CASSPQAEKLFF. CDR3 in DNA: TGTGCCAGCTCACCGCAAGCAGAGAAACTGTTTTTT.

This clonotype was counted ten times or more. The V call is TRBV6-2 or TRBV6-3, the J call TRBJ2-1; D is undetermined. Looked up from germline, CDR1 is MNHEY and CDR2 is SVGEGT. The CDR3 covers 14 residues. Between the trimmed V and J ends, which lost 2 bases and 5 bases, there was a span of 10 bases. In DNA form, the CDR3 reads TGTGCCAGCAGTTACACTTCAGGAGACAATGAGCAGTTCTTC. Its translation: CASSYTSGDNEQFF.

There are many counts of this clonotype. V usage is TRBV7-2 and J usage is TRBJ1-2; D unresolved. V was cut by 3 bases and J by 8 bases, with 13 bases left in between. The CDR3 extends over 13 amino acids. The germline CDR1 and CDR2 sequences are SGHTA and FQGNSA. The CDR3 DNA is TGTGCCAGCAGCTTTGGTCACACTGGGGGCTACACCTTC. Translated: CASSFGHTGGYTF.